The 30 T cell receptor beta chains reported below all come from one sample, sequenced in a study of identical twins. One entry per CDR3 protein, called by TCRdb with MiXCR from the 5' RACE reads. The table includes hundreds of thousands of distinct CDR3 sequences, 15% to 20% detected once. The same data also contributed to another study, on T cells expressing NK-cell markers.

Sequenced material: PBMCs. The receptor source for this set is a woman between 18 and 29 years old in good health.

This clonotype has just a few counts. The V and J genes are TRBV7-8 and TRBJ1-1, with D hard to call. Trimming took 5 bases from V and 6 from J, leaving 16 bases between them. Germline lookup yields CDR1 SGHVS and CDR2 FQNEAQ. CDR3 size: 14 residues. The CDR3 sequence is CASSPVAPFPEAFF. CDR3 in DNA: TGTGCCAGCAGCCCGGTCGCCCCGTTCCCTGAAGCTTTCTTT.

The gene calls are TRBV5-1 and TRBJ2-5, with D unresolved. From germline, CDR1 is SGHRS and CDR2 YFSETQ. Trimming left V 6 bases short and J 5 bases short, with 17 bases between. The CDR3 extends over 14 amino acids. CDR3 residues: CASTPDGWQETQYF. Here the CDR3 DNA reads TGCGCCAGCACCCCGGATGGGTGGCAGGAGACCCAGTACTTC.

There are a few counts of this clonotype. The chain links TRBV7-2 to TRBJ2-7; D call uncertain. V was trimmed by 6 bases and J by 4 bases, leaving 13 bases between them. Germline CDR1 SGHTA, CDR2 FQGNSA. The length of the CDR3 is 13 residues. In DNA form, the CDR3 reads TGTGCCAGCAGTTTCTCCAACCCGTACGAGCAGTACTTC. This translates into CASSFSNPYEQYF.

This clonotype was found a few times. The J gene is TRBJ2-3, the V gene TRBV12-3 or TRBV12-4, with D perhaps matching TRBD1 or TRBD2 (5 bases each). CDR3 length equals 14 residues. V gave up 5 bases and J gave up 0 bases, with 9 bases separating them. Here the CDR3 reads CASSQGASTDTQYF. The CDR3 nucleotides read TGTGCCAGCAGTCAGGGAGCGAGCACAGATACGCAGTATTTT.

The gene calls are TRBV29-1 and TRBJ1-1; no clear D. Trimming pared 4 bases from V and 1 base from J, leaving 10 bases between. This CDR3 comprises 13 residues. The germline gives CDR1 SQVTM, CDR2 ANQGSEA. The CDR3 nucleotides are TGCAGCGTTGTGTGGAGTGCGAACACTGAAGCTTTCTTT. It translates to CSVVWSANTEAFF.

The chain couples TRBV27 to TRBJ1-2; D remains unclear. From germline, CDR1 is MNHEY and CDR2 SMNVEV (reference sequence). V was cut by 2 bases and J by 3 bases, with 10 bases left in between. The CDR3 extends over 14 amino acids. The CDR3 region is CASSLTGMDYGYTF. The CDR3 nucleotides read TGTGCCAGCAGTTTAACTGGGATGGACTATGGCTACACCTTC.

Many counts were recorded for this clonotype. V and J are TRBV12-3 or TRBV12-4 and TRBJ1-4, with 7 bases aligning to TRBD1. The CDR3 contains 14 residues. V gave up 8 bases and J gave up 4 bases; unmatched junction bases: 7. CDR3 sequence (DNA): TGTGCCAGCGGGTACGGACAGGTTAATGAAAAACTGTTTTTT. Residues: CASGYGQVNEKLFF.

This clonotype has only a few counts. Likely a read error: the CDR3 ends without its conserved phenylalanine or tryptophan. It is unclear where the CDR3 begins or ends on the DNA, so no DNA is shown, and the CDR3 is as TCRdb lists it. V and J are TRBV12-3 or TRBV12-4 and TRBJ1-2; no check of the table's D call, TRBD1, against the DNA was made. Inclusive of both ends, the CDR3 amounts to 12 amino acids. The CDR3 reads CASSLGVSAAQL.

V gene TRBV4-1 combines with J gene TRBJ2-7, with 7 bases fitting TRBD1. Germline CDR1 and CDR2: MGHRA and YSYEKL. Trimming took 3 bases from V and 3 from J; bases not matched to a gene: 5. The CDR3 covers 14 residues. DNA of the CDR3: TGCGCCAGCAGCCAGACGGGGACAGTCTACGAGCAGTACTTC. Translating gives CASSQTGTVYEQYF.

This clonotype showed up just a few times. In DNA form, the CDR3 reads TGTGCCAGCAGTTTTAGCAGGGGCACTGAAGCTTTCTTT. It encodes CASSFSRGTEAFF. The V call is TRBV27, the J call TRBJ1-1; maybe TRBD1 (6 bases). In germline, CDR1 is MNHEY, CDR2 SMNVEV (reference sequence). This CDR3 has 13 residues. Trimming cost V 3 bases and J 4 bases, with 9 bases left between them.

This clonotype has just a few counts. V and J are TRBV4-3 and TRBJ2-1; 7 bases are a match to TRBD2. The CDR3 sequence is 15 residues long. The germline V gene encodes CDR1 LGHNA and CDR2 YSLEER. V shed 0 bases, J shed 4 bases, and the junction held 3 bases outside the gene matches. Here the CDR3 DNA reads TGCGCCAGCAGCCAAGATCTTAGCGGGTACAATGAGCAGTTCTTC. Its protein is CASSQDLSGYNEQFF.

The chain recombines TRBV10-2 with TRBJ2-7, with D perhaps matching TRBD1 or TRBD2 (5 bases each). Germline V gives CDR1 WSHSY, CDR2 SAAADI. V lost 6 bases to trimming and J lost 2 bases, with 17 bases between them. CDR3 length equals 15 residues. Here the CDR3 reads CASRGVSVGTYEQYF. The CDR3 DNA follows: TGCGCCAGCAGGGGGGTTAGCGTGGGAACCTACGAGCAGTACTTC.

This clonotype was detected a few times. The chain carries TRBV6-1 and TRBJ1-1, with D unclear. The CDR3 runs 13 residues. Germline V CDR1 and CDR2: MNHNS, SASEGT. V dropped 3 bases and J dropped 1 base, with 6 bases sitting between them. The CDR3 loop is CASSDHWNTEAFF. In DNA, the CDR3 is TGTGCCAGCAGTGATCATTGGAACACTGAAGCTTTCTTT.

The rearrangement links TRBV5-1 to TRBJ2-2; possibly TRBD1 for D (5 bases). Per the germline V gene, CDR1 is SGHRS and CDR2 is YFSETQ. The V end lost 0 bases, the J end lost 6 bases, and 9 bases lay between the germline ends. CDR3 length equals 14 residues. CDR3 nucleotides: TGCGCCAGCAGCTTGGGTGGGGCCGCCGGGGAGCTGTTTTTT. Its protein product is CASSLGGAAGELFF. Supplemented by reference TRBV5-1 and TRBJ2-2, the full variable domain reads KAGVTQTPRYLIKTRGQQVTLSCSPISGHRSVSWYQQTPGQGLQFLFEYFSETQRNKGNFPGRFSGRQFSNSRSEMNVSTLELGDSALYLCASSLGGAAGELFFGEGSRLTVL.

This clonotype was counted between two and nine times. The J gene is TRBJ2-3, the V gene TRBV12-3 or TRBV12-4; TRBD1 aligns across 7 bases. There are 12 residues in the CDR3. The V and J ends lost 6 bases and 5 bases, in that order; junction bases with no gene match: 2. CDR3 sequence (DNA): TGTGCCAGCAGGACAGGGTTAGATACGCAGTATTTT. It specifies CASRTGLDTQYF.

The chain has TRBV7-2 and TRBJ2-5; perhaps TRBD2 as D (6 bases). V lost 0 bases and J 7 bases, leaving 15 bases between the germline ends. This CDR3 spans 15 amino acids. The germline V gene has CDR1 SGHTA and CDR2 FQGNSA. The CDR3 DNA reads TGTGCCAGCAGCTTAGCGTTGGGACTCTTATGGACCCAGTACTTC. Amino acid sequence: CASSLALGLLWTQYF.

This chain connects TRBV9 to TRBJ2-7, with 11 positions matching TRBD2. The junction had 9 bases not matched to a gene; V was cut back by 6 bases and J by 4 bases. The CDR3 runs to 15 residues. Germline lookup yields CDR1 SGDLS and CDR2 YYNGEE. The CDR3 nucleotides read TGTGCCAGCACCCCAACTAGCGGGGGCTTTTACGAGCAGTACTTC. Its protein is CASTPTSGGFYEQYF.

The rearrangement links TRBV6-1 to TRBJ1-6, with 7 bases aligning to TRBD1. V lost 6 bases, J lost 7 bases, and 9 bases stayed unmatched. Per the germline V gene, CDR1 is MNHNS and CDR2 is SASEGT. This CDR3 has 15 residues. The CDR3 spells CASSSSGGWNSPLHF. The CDR3 DNA reads as TGTGCCAGCAGCTCATCAGGGGGATGGAATTCACCCCTCCACTTT.

Notes on this clonotype: This may be a read error: a much more frequent sequence differs by one nucleotide. Here the CDR3 DNA reads TGTGCCAGCAGTTACTCGGGGTGGGAGACCCAGTACTTC. As protein: CASSYSGWETQYF. V usage is TRBV6-5 and J usage is TRBJ2-5; D unclear. This CDR3 has 13 residues. V shed 0 bases and J shed 5 bases, with 7 bases lying between them. CDR1 and CDR2 (germline): MNHEY, SVGAGI.

Many counts were recorded for this clonotype. The chain uses TRBV6-1 and TRBJ1-1; possibly TRBD1 for D (5 bases). The germline V gene has CDR1 MNHNS and CDR2 SASEGT. The CDR3 loop spans 14 amino acids. The ends were cut back, 7 bases at V and 4 bases at J, with 16 bases in the middle. The DNA for the CDR3 is TGTGCCAGCACCCCTCACAAGGGGATCACTGAAGCTTTCTTT. It specifies CASTPHKGITEAFF.

This clonotype showed up just once. The chain joins TRBV14 to TRBJ2-1, with 9 nucleotides matching TRBD2. V trimming: 5 bases; J trimming: 3 bases; junction bases outside the gene matches: 5. This CDR3 region has 15 residues. Germline CDR1 is SGHDN and CDR2 is FVKESK. The CDR3, as DNA: TGTGCCAGCAGCGCCAGCGGGAGGATCTACAATGAGCAGTTCTTC. Its translation is CASSASGRIYNEQFF.

This clonotype turned up a few times. The rearrangement joins TRBV9 to TRBJ2-2, with 8 nucleotides matching TRBD1. The germline V gene encodes CDR1 SGDLS and CDR2 YYNGEE. Unmatched junction bases numbered 4, after V lost 1 base and J lost 5 bases. This CDR3 comprises 15 residues. CDR3: CASSVMTGDTGELFF. CDR3 coding DNA: TGTGCCAGCAGCGTAATGACAGGGGATACCGGGGAGCTGTTTTTT.

The chain combines TRBV18 with TRBJ2-1; tentative D call: TRBD2 (5 bases). CDR1 and CDR2 (germline): KGHSH, LQKENI. V lost 4 bases and J 15 bases, leaving 25 bases between the germline ends. The CDR3 runs to 15 residues. CDR3 in amino acids: CASSRGPSLYDALFF. CDR3 DNA sequence: TGTGCCAGCTCACGAGGGCCCTCTTTGTACGATGCGCTGTTCTTC. The full variable domain, rest sourced from reference TRBV18 and TRBJ2-1, is NAGVMQNPRHLVRRRGQEARLRCSPMKGHSHVYWYRQLPEEGLKFMVYLQKENIIDESGMPKERFSAEFPKEGPSILRIQQVVRGDSAAYFCASSRGPSLYDALFFGPGTRLTVL.

This clonotype was counted many times. The gene calls are TRBV6-2 or TRBV6-3 and TRBJ1-2; 10 nucleotides agree with TRBD1. The CDR3 loop spans 15 amino acids. Germline trimming cut 6 bases from V and 7 bases from J; bases unmatched to any gene: 11. The germline V gene has CDR1 MNHEY and CDR2 SVGEGT. The CDR3 DNA follows: TGTGCCAGCAGCCCCCCGTGGGACAGGGGACGTGGCTACACCTTC. Its translation is CASSPPWDRGRGYTF.

The V call is TRBV6-5, the J call TRBJ2-1, with 7 bases matching TRBD2. V was clipped by 6 bases and J by 10 bases; unmatched bases: 6. In germline, CDR1 is MNHEY, CDR2 SVGAGI. This CDR3 contains 12 residues. DNA of the CDR3: TGTGCCAGCAGAAGCGCGGGGGTCGAGCAGTTCTTC. Amino acids: CASRSAGVEQFF.

This clonotype was counted at least ten times. The rearrangement joins TRBV20-1 to TRBJ2-5; TRBD1 agrees at 7 bases. Unmatched junction bases numbered 2, after V lost 3 bases and J lost 4 bases. The CDR3 sequence is 12 residues long. Germline V gene lookup returns CDR1 DFQATT and CDR2 SNEGSKA (reference sequence). CDR3 in DNA: TGCAGTGCTAGTAGGGGGCGAGAGACCCAGTACTTC. This encodes CSASRGRETQYF.

J is TRBJ2-1 and V is TRBV10-3, with D possibly TRBD2 on 5 matching bases. The V gene lost 4 bases and the J gene lost 1 base, with 11 bases spanning the gap. The germline CDR1 and CDR2 sequences are ENHRY and SYGVKD. The CDR3 extends over 15 amino acids. CDR3 sequence reads: CAISVPRTSYNEQFF. The CDR3 DNA is TGTGCCATCAGTGTCCCGCGGACTTCCTACAATGAGCAGTTCTTC.

This chain joins TRBV12-3 or TRBV12-4 and TRBJ1-1, with D unresolved. This CDR3 has 13 amino acids. V was clipped by 5 bases and J by 1 base, with 8 bases between them. The CDR3 protein is CASSPPWNTEAFF. The CDR3 DNA reads TGTGCCAGCAGTCCCCCGTGGAACACTGAAGCTTTCTTT.

The rearrangement uses TRBV9 and TRBJ2-3; 9 positions agree with TRBD2. V lost 0 bases to trimming and J lost 3 bases; unmatched junction nucleotides: 8. Germline V gene data show CDR1 as SGDLS and CDR2 as YYNGEE. The length of the CDR3 is 17 residues. CDR3 protein: CASSVDAASGGTDTQYF. CDR3 coding DNA: TGTGCCAGCAGCGTAGATGCGGCGAGCGGGGGGACAGATACGCAGTATTTT.

The chain couples TRBV7-3 to TRBJ2-3, with a tentative D call TRBD2 (5 bases). From germline, CDR1 is SGHTA and CDR2 FQGTGA. Deletions cut 4 bases from V and 2 bases from J, with 7 bases between. This CDR3 contains 13 residues. The CDR3 DNA is TGTGCCAGCAGCTCGGACTTCACAGATACGCAGTATTTT. Residues: CASSSDFTDTQYF.